The clone carrying this TCR beta chain was counted many times. Its cognate antigen is unknown. This sample is part of a study of regulatory T cells in long-lasting Graves disease. Building of the TCR beta libraries involved iRepertoire HTBI primers and Arm-PCR of CDR3 regions. TCRdb re-analysed the multiplex PCR reads in MiXCR, keeping a single row per CDR3 protein. The data contain about 470,000 distinct CDR3 sequences, roughly 20% of them singletons. Study-wide findings and caveats: Relative to newly diagnosed Graves' patients, persistent ones had lower TCR diversity.

The sample's time point: persistent/refractory GD, antithyroid drugs over 5 years with positive TRAb. PBMC RNA was the source of the TCR library. This clonotype originated in a female donor with Graves disease. The specimen comprised peripheral blood mononuclear cells (PBMCs), sampled when the disease was refractory, from a patient treated with antithyroid drugs.

CDR3 amino acids: CSALGGHGQETQYF. Written as DNA, the CDR3 is TGCAGTGCTCTAGGGGGGCACGGTCAAGAGACCCAGTACTTC. This chain connects TRBV20-1 to TRBJ2-5; D assignment may be TRBD1 or TRBD2 (6 bases each). Germline lookup yields CDR1 DFQATT and CDR2 SNEGSKA (reference sequence). Trimming took 5 bases from V and 2 from J, leaving 15 bases between them. This CDR3 has 14 amino acids.